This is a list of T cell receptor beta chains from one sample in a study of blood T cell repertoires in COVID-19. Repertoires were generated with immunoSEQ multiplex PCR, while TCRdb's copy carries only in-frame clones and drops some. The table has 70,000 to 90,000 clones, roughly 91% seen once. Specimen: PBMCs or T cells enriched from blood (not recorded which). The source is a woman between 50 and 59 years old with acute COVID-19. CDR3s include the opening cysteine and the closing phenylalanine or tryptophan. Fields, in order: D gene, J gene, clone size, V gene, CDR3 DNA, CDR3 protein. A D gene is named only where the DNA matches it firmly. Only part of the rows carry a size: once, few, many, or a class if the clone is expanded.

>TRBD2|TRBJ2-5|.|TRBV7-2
TGTGCCAGCGGCGCCCCGGGGGGGGGTTACGGGACCCAGTACTTC
CASGAPGGGYGTQYF
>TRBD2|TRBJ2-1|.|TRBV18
TGTGCCAGCTCACAGTCGACTAGCCCCTCCTACAATGAGCAGTTCTTC
CASSQSTSPSYNEQFF
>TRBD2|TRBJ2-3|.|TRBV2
TGTGCCAGCGGAGGGACTAGCGGACTAGATACGCAGTATTTT
CASGGTSGLDTQYF
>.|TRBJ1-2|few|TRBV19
TGTGCCAGTAGTATTGTCGGACATAGAGGGGGTGGCTACACCTTC
CASSIVGHRGGGYTF
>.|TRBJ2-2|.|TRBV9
TGTGCCAGCAGCGTAGGCGGGAACACCGGGGAGCTGTTTTTT
CASSVGGNTGELFF
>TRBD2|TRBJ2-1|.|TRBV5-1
TGCGCCAGCAGCCCTAGCGGGGAATCCTACAATGAGCAGTTCTTC
CASSPSGESYNEQFF
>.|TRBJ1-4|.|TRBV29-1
TGCAGCGCGGGGGTTGGGGGGATCGATGAAAAACTGTTTTTT
CSAGVGGIDEKLFF
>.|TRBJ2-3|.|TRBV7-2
TGTGCCAGCAGCTCCGTGCCAGTAAGCACAGATACGCAGTATTTT
CASSSVPVSTDTQYF
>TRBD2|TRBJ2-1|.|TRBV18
TGTGCCAGCTCACCACCGGGGACTAGCGGCTACAATGAGCAGTTCTTC
CASSPPGTSGYNEQFF
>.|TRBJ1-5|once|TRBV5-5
TGTGCCAGCAGCTTGGAGCGGGCGGGGCAGCCCCAGCATTTT
CASSLERAGQPQHF
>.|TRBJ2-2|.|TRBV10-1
TGCGCCAGCAGTTCTAAGGTTGGACATGCGAACACCGGGGAGCTGTTTTTT
CASSSKVGHANTGELFF
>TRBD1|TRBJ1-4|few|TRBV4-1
TGCGCCAGCAGCCAAGAGACAGGGATAGGAACTAATGAAAAACTGTTTTTT
CASSQETGIGTNEKLFF
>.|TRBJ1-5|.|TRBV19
TGTGCTAGTAGGATTTCTTTGGGGGGGGTTTATCAGCCCCAGCATTTT
CASRISLGGVYQPQHF
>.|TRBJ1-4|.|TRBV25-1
TGTGCCAGCAGTGTGTCGGCCCCCGGGGGAGGGGACGAAAAACTGTTTTTT
CASSVSAPGGGDEKLFF
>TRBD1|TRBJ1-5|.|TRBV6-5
TGTGCCAGCAGCCCCGGGACAGTGGAGAATCAGCCCCAGCATTTT
CASSPGTVENQPQHF
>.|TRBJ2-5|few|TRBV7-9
TGTGCCAGCAGCGCATCCGGGTCTGGGGAGACCCAGTACTTC
CASSASGSGETQYF
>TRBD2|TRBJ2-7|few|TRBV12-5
TGTGCTAGTGGTTTGGTGGGACTAGGGTCGTACGAGCAGTACTTC
CASGLVGLGSYEQYF
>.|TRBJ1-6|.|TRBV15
TGTGCCAACAGTGACAGCTTGAATTCACCCCTCCACTTT
CANSDSLNSPLHF
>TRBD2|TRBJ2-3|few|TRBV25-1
TGTGCCAGCAGTGACCCATCACTAGCGGGAGTTTCCGATACGCAGTATTTT
CASSDPSLAGVSDTQYF
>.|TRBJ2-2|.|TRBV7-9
TGTGCCAGCAGCTTAGGGAGGGACAGAACCGGGGAGCTGTTTTTT
CASSLGRDRTGELFF
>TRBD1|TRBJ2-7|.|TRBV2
TGTGCCAGCAGAGACGACAGGGGAGACTACGAGCAGTACTTC
CASRDDRGDYEQYF
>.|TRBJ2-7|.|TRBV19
TGTGCCAGTAGTATGGGCGCTCAGGACGAGCAGTACTTC
CASSMGAQDEQYF
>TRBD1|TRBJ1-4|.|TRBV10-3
TGTGCCATCAGTGAGTCACAGGGGGCTAATGAAAAACTGTTTTTT
CAISESQGANEKLFF
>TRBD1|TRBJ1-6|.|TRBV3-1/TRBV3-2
TGTGCCAGCAGCCAAGATTTCACAGGGGTTTCACCCCTCCACTTT
CASSQDFTGVSPLHF
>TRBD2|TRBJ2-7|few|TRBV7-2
TGTGCCAGCAGCCTAATACCGACTAGCGGGAGGGCCCCCGAGCAGTACTTC
CASSLIPTSGRAPEQYF
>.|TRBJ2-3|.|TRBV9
TGTGCCAGCAGCGATGGCGGTGTGGCCGATACGCAGTATTTT
CASSDGGVADTQYF
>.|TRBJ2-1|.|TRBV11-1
TGTGCCAGCAGCCCCCGGAGGCGGGTGTCCTACAATGAGCAGTTCTTC
CASSPRRRVSYNEQFF
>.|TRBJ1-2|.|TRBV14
TGTGCCAGCAGCCCGTCCGGGACACCGCTTAACTATGGCTACACCTTC
CASSPSGTPLNYGYTF
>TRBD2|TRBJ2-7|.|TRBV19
TGTGCCAGTAGTCCACAGGCACTAGCGGGAGTAGGCGAGCAGTACTTC
CASSPQALAGVGEQYF